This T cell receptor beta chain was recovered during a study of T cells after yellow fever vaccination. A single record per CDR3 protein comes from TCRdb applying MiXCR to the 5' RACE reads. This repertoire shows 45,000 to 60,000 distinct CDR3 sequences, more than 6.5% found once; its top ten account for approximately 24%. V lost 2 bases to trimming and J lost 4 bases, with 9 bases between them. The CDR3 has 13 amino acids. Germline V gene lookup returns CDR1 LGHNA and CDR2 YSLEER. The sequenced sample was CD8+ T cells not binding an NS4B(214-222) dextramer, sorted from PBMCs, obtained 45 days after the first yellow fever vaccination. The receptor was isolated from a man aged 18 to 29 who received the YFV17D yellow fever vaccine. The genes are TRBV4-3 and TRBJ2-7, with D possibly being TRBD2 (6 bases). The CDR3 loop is CASSQPGEYEQYF. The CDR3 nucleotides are TGCGCCAGCAGCCAACCGGGGGAGTACGAGCAGTACTTC.